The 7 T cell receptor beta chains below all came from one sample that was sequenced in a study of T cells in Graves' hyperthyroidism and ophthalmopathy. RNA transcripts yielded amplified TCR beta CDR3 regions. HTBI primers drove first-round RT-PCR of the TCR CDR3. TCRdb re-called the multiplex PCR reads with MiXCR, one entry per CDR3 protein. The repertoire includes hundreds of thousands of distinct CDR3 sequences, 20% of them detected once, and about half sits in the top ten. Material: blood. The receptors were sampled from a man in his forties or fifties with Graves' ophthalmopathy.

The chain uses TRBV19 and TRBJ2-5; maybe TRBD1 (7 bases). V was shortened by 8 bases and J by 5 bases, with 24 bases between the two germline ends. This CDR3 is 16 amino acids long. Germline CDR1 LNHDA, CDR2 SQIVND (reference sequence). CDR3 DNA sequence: TGTGCCAGTGGAAGACAGGGAGGTCTAGCGAGTGAGACCCAGTACTTC. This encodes CASGRQGGLASETQYF.

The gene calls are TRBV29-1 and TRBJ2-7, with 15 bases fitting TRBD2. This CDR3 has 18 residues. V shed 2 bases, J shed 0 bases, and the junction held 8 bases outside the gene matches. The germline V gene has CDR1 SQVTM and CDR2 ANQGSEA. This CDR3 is CSVELGLAGGELSYEQYF. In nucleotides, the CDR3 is TGCAGCGTTGAACTGGGACTAGCGGGAGGCGAACTCTCCTACGAGCAGTACTTC.

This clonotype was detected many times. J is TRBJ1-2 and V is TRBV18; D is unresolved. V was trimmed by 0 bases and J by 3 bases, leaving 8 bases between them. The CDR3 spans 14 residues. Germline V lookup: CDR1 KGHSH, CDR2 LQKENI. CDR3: CASSPPNRYYGYTF. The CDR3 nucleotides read TGTGCCAGCTCACCACCAAATCGATACTATGGCTACACCTTC.

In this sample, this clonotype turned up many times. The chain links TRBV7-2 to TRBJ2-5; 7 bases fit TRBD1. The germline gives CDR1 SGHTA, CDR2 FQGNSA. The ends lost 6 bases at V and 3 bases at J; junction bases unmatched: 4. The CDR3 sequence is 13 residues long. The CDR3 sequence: CASRKGAEETQYF. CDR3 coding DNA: TGTGCCAGCAGAAAGGGGGCAGAAGAGACCCAGTACTTC. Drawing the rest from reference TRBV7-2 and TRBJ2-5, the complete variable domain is GAGVSQSPSNKVTEKGKDVELRCDPISGHTALYWYRQSLGQGLEFLIYFQGNSAPDKSGLPSDRFSAERTGGSVSTLTIQRTQQEDSAVYLCASRKGAEETQYFGPGTRLLVL.

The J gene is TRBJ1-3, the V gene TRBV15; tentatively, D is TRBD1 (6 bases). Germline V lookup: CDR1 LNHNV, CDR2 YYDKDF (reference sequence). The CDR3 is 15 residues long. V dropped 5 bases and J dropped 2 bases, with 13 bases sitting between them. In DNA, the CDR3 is TGTGCCACCAGCGGGGGCAGCCTCCCTGGAAACACCATATATTTT. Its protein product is CATSGGSLPGNTIYF. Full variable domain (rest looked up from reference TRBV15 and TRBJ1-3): DAMVIQNPRYQVTQFGKPVTLSCSQTLNHNVMYWYQQKSSQAPKLLFHYYDKDFNNEADTPDNFQSRRPNTSFCFLDIRSPGLGDTAMYLCATSGGSLPGNTIYFGEGSWLTVV.

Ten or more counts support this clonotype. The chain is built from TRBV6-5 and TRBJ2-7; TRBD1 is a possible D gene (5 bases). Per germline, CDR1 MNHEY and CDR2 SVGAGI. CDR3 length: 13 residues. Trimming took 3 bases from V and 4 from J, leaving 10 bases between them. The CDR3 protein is CASSYQGAYEQYF. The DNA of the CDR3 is TGTGCCAGCAGTTATCAGGGTGCTTACGAGCAGTACTTC.

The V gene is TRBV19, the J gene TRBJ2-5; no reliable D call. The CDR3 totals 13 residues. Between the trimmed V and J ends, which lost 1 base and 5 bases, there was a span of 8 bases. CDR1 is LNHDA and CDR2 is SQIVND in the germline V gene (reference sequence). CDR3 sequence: CASSIATSETQYF. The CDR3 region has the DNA TGTGCCAGTAGTATAGCGACATCTGAGACCCAGTACTTC.